Each of the 31 T cell receptor beta chains below was sequenced from the same sample in a study of patients and donors after allogeneic stem cell transplantation. TCRdb passed the RT-PCR reads through MiXCR, listing each CDR3 protein once. The table shows about 72,000 distinct CDR3 sequences, with approximately 26% occurring only once. The sequenced sample was blood, either unsorted or a sorted T cell fraction (not recorded which). These receptors were taken from a human donor who was either an allogeneic HSCT recipient or a stem cell or donor lymphocyte infusion donor (not recorded which). It is not recorded whose cells these are; they may come from a transplant donor.

Ten or more counts support this clonotype. This chain uses TRBV5-1 with TRBJ2-1, with TRBD1 as a possible D gene (6 bases). Germline CDR1 reads SGHRS; CDR2 reads YFSETQ. V was shortened by 0 bases and J by 7 bases, with 14 bases between the two germline ends. This CDR3 has 15 residues. CDR3 residues: CASSLAWQGRNEQFF. Here the CDR3 DNA reads TGCGCCAGCAGCTTGGCCTGGCAGGGGCGGAATGAGCAGTTCTTC.

The genes are TRBV20-1 and TRBJ2-2, with a tentative D call TRBD2 (6 bases). V gave up 0 bases and J gave up 3 bases, with 11 bases separating them. CDR3 size: 15 residues. Germline CDR1 and CDR2: DFQATT and SNEGSKA (reference sequence). The CDR3 DNA is TGCAGTGCTAGAGATTTCGGACTACACACCGGGGAGCTGTTTTTT. This codes for CSARDFGLHTGELFF.

This chain joins TRBV12-3 or TRBV12-4 and TRBJ2-7; no definite D call. The V end was cut by 2 bases, the J end by 2 bases, with 10 bases between. The CDR3 runs 14 residues. The chain's CDR3 is CASSLWQAPYEQYF. The CDR3 DNA reads TGTGCCAGCAGTTTATGGCAGGCCCCCTACGAGCAGTACTTC.

The rearrangement links TRBV6-2 or TRBV6-3 to TRBJ2-7, with D tentatively TRBD1 or TRBD2 (5 bases each). V was cut by 4 bases and J by 1 base, with 20 bases left in between. The germline gives CDR1 MNHEY, CDR2 SVGEGT. This CDR3 is 17 amino acids long. The CDR3 spells CASSLPLTGRGSYEQYF. The CDR3 DNA is TGTGCCAGCAGTTTACCCCTAACGGGGCGCGGGTCCTACGAGCAGTACTTC.

This chain uses TRBV12-3 or TRBV12-4 with TRBJ2-5; no reliable D call. The CDR3 loop spans 14 amino acids. V shed 6 bases and J shed 6 bases, with 17 bases lying between them. The CDR3 spells CASSPWTLEKTQYF. CDR3 nucleotides: TGTGCCAGCAGCCCTTGGACCCTTGAGAAGACCCAGTACTTC.

The V call is TRBV11-2, the J call TRBJ1-3, with a weak D call TRBD1 (6 bases). Germline lookup yields CDR1 SGHAT and CDR2 FQNNGV. This CDR3 spans 14 amino acids. V was shortened by 1 base and J by 2 bases, with 6 bases between the two germline ends. The CDR3 sequence is CASSLGGPGNTIYF. The CDR3 coding sequence is TGTGCCAGCAGCTTAGGGGGGCCTGGAAACACCATATATTTT.

This clonotype has just one count. This chain joins TRBV7-2 and TRBJ2-5, with 11 bases matching TRBD2. This CDR3 region has 14 residues. The V gene end was trimmed by 5 bases and the J gene end by 5 bases; junction bases not matched to a gene: 4. The germline CDR1 and CDR2 sequences are SGHTA and FQGNSA. The CDR3 sequence is CASSPASGGETQYF. The CDR3 region has the DNA TGTGCCAGCAGCCCCGCTAGCGGGGGGGAGACCCAGTACTTC.

This clonotype was seen a few times. The gene calls are TRBV20-1 and TRBJ2-3; 11 nucleotides match TRBD2. V was pared by 5 bases and J by 3 bases, with 7 bases of the junction left unmatched. The CDR3 loop spans 15 amino acids. From germline, CDR1 is DFQATT and CDR2 SNEGSKA (reference sequence). The CDR3 bases are TGCAGTGCTCGGTGGATAGCGGGAGGGACAGATACGCAGTATTTT. It is translated as CSARWIAGGTDTQYF.

The rearrangement joins TRBV29-1 to TRBJ2-2; no reliable D call. This CDR3 spans 15 amino acids. CDR1 is SQVTM, CDR2 ANQGSEA, per germline. Between the trimmed V and J ends, which lost 6 bases and 0 bases, there was a span of 14 bases. CDR3 residues: CSVGRVGTNTGELFF. DNA of the CDR3: TGCAGCGTCGGGCGAGTGGGTACGAACACCGGGGAGCTGTTTTTT.

The chain carries TRBV11-2 and TRBJ1-1; maybe TRBD1 (6 bases). The germline gives CDR1 SGHAT, CDR2 FQNNGV. The CDR3 sequence is 15 residues long. Between the trimmed V and J ends, which lost 5 bases and 0 bases, there was a span of 13 bases. DNA of the CDR3: TGTGCCAGCAGCCTACAGGGACGGATGAACACTGAAGCTTTCTTT. It codes for CASSLQGRMNTEAFF.

This clonotype showed up just a few times. The V and J genes are TRBV7-7 and TRBJ2-7, with TRBD1 identical over 7 bases. Losses at the gene ends were 5 bases for V and 8 bases for J; bases not matched to a gene: 15. The CDR3 extends over 15 amino acids. Germline assignment: CDR1 SSHAT and CDR2 FNYEAQ (reference sequence). CDR3 in amino acids: CASSPNKGTAFKQYF. The CDR3 region has the DNA TGTGCCAGCAGCCCTAATAAAGGGACAGCCTTCAAGCAGTACTTC. Looking up the rest from reference TRBV7-7 and TRBJ2-7 gives the full variable domain: GAGVSQSPRYKVTKRGQDVTLRCDPISSHATLYWYQQALGQGPEFLTYFNYEAQPDKSGLPSDRFSAERPEGSISTLTIQRTEQRDSAMYRCASSPNKGTAFKQYFGPGTRLTVT.

This clonotype has more than one count but fewer than ten. This chain connects TRBV7-9 to TRBJ1-1; 8 bases are shared with TRBD1. CDR3 size: 14 residues. The V and J ends lost 10 bases and 6 bases, in that order; junction bases with no gene match: 13. The germline gives CDR1 SEHNR, CDR2 FQNEAQ (reference sequence). CDR3 DNA sequence: TGTGCCACCGCCCCCAGGACAGGGCATTCTGAAGCTTTCTTT. Translation gives CATAPRTGHSEAFF.

The chain combines TRBV27 with TRBJ1-1; D ambiguous. This CDR3 comprises 13 residues. Between the trimmed V and J ends, which lost 3 bases and 3 bases, there was a span of 8 bases. The germline CDR1 and CDR2 sequences are MNHEY and SMNVEV (reference sequence). CDR3 bases: TGTGCCAGCAGTTTCGTCCTGGACACTGAAGCTTTCTTT. It codes for CASSFVLDTEAFF.

V gene TRBV5-6 combines with J gene TRBJ2-5, with 8 positions matching TRBD2. The germline V gene encodes CDR1 SGHDT and CDR2 YYEEEE. V lost 4 bases to trimming and J lost 5 bases; unmatched junction nucleotides: 10. This CDR3 region has 15 residues. Written as DNA, the CDR3 is TGTGCCAGCAGCCCTTTAGCGGGACTGATGGAGACCCAGTACTTC. Its translation is CASSPLAGLMETQYF.

The V gene is TRBV6-6, the J gene TRBJ1-2; D not resolved. Germline CDR1 reads MNHNY; CDR2 reads SVGAGI (reference sequence). Trimming removed 5 bases at V and 3 bases at J, with 13 bases between. This CDR3 region has 14 residues. The CDR3 here is CASSRVGSHYGYTF. CDR3 nucleotides: TGTGCCAGCAGTCGAGTAGGGTCCCACTATGGCTACACCTTC.

This chain uses TRBV6-5 with TRBJ1-1, with D maybe TRBD1 (6 bases). The length of the CDR3 is 14 residues. V was trimmed by 3 bases and J by 2 bases, leaving 10 bases between them. From germline, CDR1 is MNHEY and CDR2 SVGAGI. CDR3 in DNA: TGTGCCAGCAGTTATGGACAGCGAAACACTGAAGCTTTCTTT. Amino acid sequence: CASSYGQRNTEAFF.

This clonotype was observed a handful of times. V and J are TRBV3-1 and TRBJ1-6; tentative D call: TRBD1 (5 bases). V was clipped by 4 bases and J by 7 bases, with 8 bases between them. This CDR3 comprises 13 residues. Germline CDR1 and CDR2: LGHDT and YNNKEL (reference sequence). The CDR3 here is CASSRDPNSPLHF. As DNA, the CDR3 is TGTGCCAGCAGCCGGGACCCCAATTCACCCCTCCACTTT.

The chain couples TRBV13 to TRBJ2-6; 9 bases are shared with TRBD1. CDR1 and CDR2 (germline): PRHDT, FYEKMQ (reference sequence). The CDR3 loop spans 23 amino acids. After removal of 5 bases from V and 0 bases from J, the junction contained 23 bases not matched to a gene. CDR3 in amino acids: CASSPLQWRTGDPPRSGANVLTF. The CDR3 coding sequence is TGTGCCAGCAGCCCCCTTCAATGGAGGACAGGGGACCCCCCCCGCTCTGGGGCCAACGTCCTGACTTTC. Full variable domain (rest looked up from reference TRBV13 and TRBJ2-6): AAGVIQSPRHLIKEKRETATLKCYPIPRHDTVYWYQQGPGQDPQFLISFYEKMQSDKGSIPDRFSAQQFSDYHSELNMSSLELGDSALYFCASSPLQWRTGDPPRSGANVLTFGAGSRLTVL.

The rearrangement links TRBV20-1 to TRBJ2-1; TRBD1 might be the D (6 bases). Trimming cost V 1 base and J 0 bases, with 10 bases left between them. The CDR3 contains 15 residues. CDR1 and CDR2 (germline): DFQATT, SNEGSKA (reference sequence). The chain's CDR3 is CSARVQGLSYNEQFF. The CDR3 coding sequence is TGCAGTGCTAGAGTACAGGGTCTCTCCTACAATGAGCAGTTCTTC.

In this sample, this clonotype turned up a few times. This chain uses TRBV7-9 with TRBJ2-2; D not certain. Germline values: CDR1 SEHNR, CDR2 FQNEAQ (reference sequence). The CDR3 loop spans 15 amino acids. The V gene lost 2 bases and the J gene lost 3 bases, with 10 bases spanning the gap. The CDR3 reads CASSLLGFDTGELFF. CDR3 coding DNA: TGTGCCAGCAGCTTATTGGGGTTCGACACCGGGGAGCTGTTTTTT.

The table lists this clonotype with a few counts. This chain connects TRBV6-5 to TRBJ1-4, with TRBD1 matching over 8 bases. CDR1 and CDR2 (germline): MNHEY, SVGAGI. This CDR3 has 16 residues. J was trimmed by 5 bases and V by 0 bases; bases with no gene match: 5. The CDR3 region has the DNA TGTGCCAGCAGTTACTCGGACAGGGAAGGGAATGAAAAACTGTTTTTT. Translation gives CASSYSDREGNEKLFF.

About this clonotype itself: Mismatch with germline at one junction end may stem from a read error. The gene calls are TRBV7-6 and TRBJ2-7, with D possibly TRBD2 on 5 matching bases. Germline lookup yields CDR1 SGHVS and CDR2 FNYEAQ. The CDR3 extends over 15 amino acids. Here the CDR3 DNA reads TGTGCCAGCAGCTTATGGGGAGATCTCTCCTACGTGCAGTACTTC. This encodes CASSLWGDLSYVQYF.

The chain joins TRBV7-9 to TRBJ1-2; D unresolved. The germline V gene encodes CDR1 SEHNR and CDR2 FQNEAQ (reference sequence). The CDR3 totals 14 residues. V was pared by 4 bases and J by 3 bases, with 12 bases between. For the CDR3, the DNA is TGTGCCAGCAGCTCGGACGGTTTCGACTATGGCTACACCTTC. Encoded protein: CASSSDGFDYGYTF.

This clonotype has a handful of counts. This rearrangement joins TRBV12-3 or TRBV12-4 to TRBJ1-4; no firm D call. V lost 4 bases and J lost 6, with 9 bases in between. The CDR3 is made up of 13 amino acids. CDR3 bases: TGTGCCAGCAGTTGGGCTACCCATGAAAAACTGTTTTTT. Amino acid sequence: CASSWATHEKLFF.

The chain employs TRBV13 and TRBJ1-6; D unresolved. The ends were cut back, 5 bases at V and 9 bases at J, with 11 bases in the middle. CDR3 size: 13 residues. The germline V gene has CDR1 PRHDT and CDR2 FYEKMQ (reference sequence). CDR3 coding DNA: TGTGCCAGCAGCGACAACATGGGTTCACCCCTCCACTTT. Translating gives CASSDNMGSPLHF.

J is TRBJ1-4 and V is TRBV20-1; 9 nucleotides align to TRBD1. J gave up 8 bases and V 5 bases, and 3 bases lay outside the gene matches. Germline-derived CDR1 and CDR2 are DFQATT and SNEGSKA (reference sequence). The CDR3 spans 12 residues. The CDR3 DNA follows: TGCAGTGCTGGACAGGGGTGGGAAAAACTGTTTTTT. This codes for CSAGQGWEKLFF.

This clonotype has a handful of counts. V and J are TRBV7-6 and TRBJ1-5; D uncertain. This CDR3 spans 14 amino acids. Trimming stripped 4 bases from V and 9 bases from J, with 16 bases between. Germline assignment: CDR1 SGHVS and CDR2 FNYEAQ. CDR3 nucleotide sequence: TGTGCCAGCAGCTACAACCCGACACAACGGCCCCAGCATTTT. Translation: CASSYNPTQRPQHF. Full variable domain (missing parts from reference TRBV7-6 and TRBJ1-5): GAGVSQSPRYKVTKRGQDVALRCDPISGHVSLYWYRQALGQGPEFLTYFNYEAQQDKSGLPNDRFSAERPEGSISTLTIQRTEQRDSAMYRCASSYNPTQRPQHFGDGTRLSIL.

The chain employs TRBV5-1 and TRBJ2-1; TRBD2 matches at 9 bases. CDR3 length: 15 residues. Looked up from germline, CDR1 is SGHRS and CDR2 is YFSETQ. V trimming: 7 bases; J trimming: 0 bases; junction bases outside the gene matches: 5. The CDR3, as DNA: TGCGCCAGCGGTGGAGCGGGAGGCTCCTACAATGAGCAGTTCTTC. This translates into CASGGAGGSYNEQFF.

This clonotype was found a few times. This chain connects TRBV28 to TRBJ2-7, with D unclear. CDR3 length equals 16 residues. Deletions cut 3 bases from V and 1 base from J, with 16 bases between. The germline V gene encodes CDR1 MDHEN and CDR2 SYDVKM. For the CDR3, the DNA is TGTGCCAGCAGTTTGAAGTCTTGGGCGGTTTCCTACGAGCAGTACTTC. Protein: CASSLKSWAVSYEQYF.

The chain has TRBV2 and TRBJ1-1, with 7 bases aligning to TRBD1. The germline V gene has CDR1 SNHLY and CDR2 FYNNEI. V gave up 10 bases and J gave up 4 bases; unmatched junction bases: 15. This CDR3 is 15 amino acids long. The CDR3 here is CATNPQGTGVTEAFF. For the CDR3, the DNA is TGTGCCACAAACCCACAGGGGACGGGGGTCACTGAAGCTTTCTTT.

This clonotype was counted between two and nine times. V gene TRBV20-1 combines with J gene TRBJ1-6; D remains unclear. Germline values: CDR1 DFQATT, CDR2 SNEGSKA (reference sequence). Trimming left V 6 bases short and J 7 bases short, with 13 bases between. The CDR3 is made up of 13 amino acids. The CDR3 DNA sequence: TGCAGTGCGAGCAGCGTTTCGAATTCACCCCTCCACTTT. Its protein is CSASSVSNSPLHF.